This T cell receptor (beta chain) was found in a study of blood T cell repertoires in COVID-19. Turning to the study itself: Samples representing acute and convalescent COVID-19 were sourced from the United States, Italy and Spain. The cDNA or gDNA used as material had been derived from T cells, B-cell-depleted T cells, or PBMCs.

Libraries were prepared by immunoSEQ multiplex PCR; TCRdb keeps only in-frame clonotypes and omits some of them. The sample contains some 150,000 clones, roughly 80% of which appear only once. What was sequenced was peripheral blood. The receptor comes from a human donor with acute or convalescent COVID-19. The donor label of this sample is uncertain.

The CDR3 reads CASSHAGTGKETQYF. The CDR3 nucleotides read TGTGCCAGCAGCCACGCCGGGACAGGGAAAGAGACCCAGTACTTC. This chain links TRBV3-1 (or the pseudogene TRBV3-2) with TRBJ2-5, with 9 positions matching TRBD1. Germline CDR1 LGHDT, CDR2 YNNKEL (reference sequence). V lost 3 bases and J lost 3; bases outside the gene matches: 5. This CDR3 region has 15 residues.